The 13 T cell receptor beta chains presented below share a single source sample, sequenced in a study of CD8 T cells in Susac syndrome (dated by TCRdb to between 2018 and 2021). The library was built by means of the immunoSEQ multiplex PCR assay. RNA was extracted using the RNeasy kit, and roughly 0.45 to 1 ug of the RNA was reverse transcribed with random hexamers. In TCRdb, the public reads were trimmed at Q25 with fastp and aligned with MiXCR, with productive beta chains retained. Rows merge per CDR3 protein into single entries with the most common DNA and genes. The sample table holds some 130,000 distinct CDR3 sequences, of which 90% to 95% were seen once. Approximately 0.12% of the sample comes from the top ten. What was sequenced was CD4+ T cells from PBMCs. Receptors originate from a human donor in good health.

This chain connects TRBV19 to TRBJ1-5, with D maybe TRBD1 (6 bases). Germline CDR1 LNHDA, CDR2 SQIVND (reference sequence). The CDR3 totals 12 residues. Trimming cost V 6 bases and J 6 bases, with 9 bases left between them. This CDR3 reads CASSIRGQPQHF. CDR3 sequence (DNA): TGTGCCAGTAGCATCAGGGGTCAGCCCCAGCATTTT.

The chain couples TRBV7-2 to TRBJ1-1; TRBD1 agrees at 8 bases. With 4 bases clipped from V and 6 bases from J, the junction kept 4 bases outside the gene matches. CDR1 is SGHTA, CDR2 FQGNSA, per germline. This CDR3 has 13 amino acids. CDR3 protein: CASSSQGVAEAFF. The CDR3, as DNA: TGTGCCAGCAGCTCACAGGGGGTTGCTGAAGCTTTCTTT.

V is TRBV5-1 and J is TRBJ2-5; D may correspond to TRBD1 or TRBD2 (5 bases each). The CDR3 covers 14 residues. Trimming took 3 bases from V and 5 from J, leaving 14 bases between them. Germline V CDR1 and CDR2: SGHRS, YFSETQ. In DNA, the CDR3 is TGCGCCAGCAGCTCTTCCGGGGCGACGGAGACCCAGTACTTC. Encoded protein: CASSSSGATETQYF.

The chain is built from TRBV18 and TRBJ2-1; D is unclear. The CDR3 length is 16 residues. V lost 3 bases and J 6 bases, leaving 18 bases between the germline ends. Per germline, CDR1 KGHSH and CDR2 LQKENI. In DNA, the CDR3 is TGTGCCAGCTCACCGGTTCTAAGGGTAACGGGCAATGAGCAGTTCTTC. This encodes CASSPVLRVTGNEQFF.

The rearrangement uses TRBV30 and TRBJ2-5; TRBD2 matches at 9 bases. The CDR3 sequence is 13 residues long. CDR1 and CDR2 from the germline V gene are GTSNPN and SVGIG (reference sequence). Trimming removed 5 bases from V and 1 base from J; junction bases left unmatched: 2. CDR3 amino acids: CAWGAGGQETQYF. DNA of the CDR3: TGTGCCTGGGGAGCGGGAGGCCAAGAGACCCAGTACTTC.

This rearrangement joins TRBV20-1 to TRBJ1-5; unclear D gene. The CDR3 is 15 residues long. V lost 3 bases and J lost 7, with 19 bases in between. CDR1 is DFQATT, CDR2 SNEGSKA, per germline (reference sequence). DNA of the CDR3: TGCAGTGCTAGGGGTCTGGACTCTATCGGGCAGCCCCAGCATTTT. Amino acid sequence: CSARGLDSIGQPQHF.

The chain couples TRBV6-5 to TRBJ2-3; D is unclear. V was cut by 2 bases and J by 6 bases, with 18 bases left in between. The V gene's germline CDR1 is MNHEY and CDR2 SVGAGI. CDR3 size: 16 residues. CDR3 in DNA: TGTGCCAGCAGTTACGGTTGGGCTAGTGGGTCGGATACGCAGTATTTT. Translated, it gives CASSYGWASGSDTQYF.

To note about this clonotype: Its ends do not fully match the called genes, so a read error is possible. The rearrangement joins TRBV7-7 to TRBJ2-5; the D is unclear. Germline CDR1 SSHAT, CDR2 FNYEAQ (reference sequence). The CDR3 spans 12 residues. CDR3 sequence reads: CASSRIQETQYF. DNA of the CDR3: TGTGCTAGCAGCCGTATCCAAGAGACCCAGTACTTC.

The chain carries TRBV10-3 and TRBJ2-7, with 7 nucleotides matching TRBD1. The length of the CDR3 is 14 residues. CDR1 and CDR2 (germline): ENHRY, SYGVKD. V was clipped by 7 bases and J by 0 bases; unmatched bases: 6. CDR3 amino acids: CAITAGTDSYEQYF. The CDR3 DNA reads as TGTGCCATCACAGCCGGGACAGACTCCTACGAGCAGTACTTC.

The gene calls are TRBV7-9 and TRBJ1-1; tentatively, D is TRBD1 (5 bases). The CDR3 contains 13 residues. CDR1 and CDR2 from the germline V gene are SEHNR and FQNEAQ (reference sequence). Trimming cost V 5 bases and J 7 bases, with 14 bases left between them. The CDR3 region is CASSHAGPYEAFF. CDR3 in DNA: TGTGCCAGCAGCCACGCGGGACCTTATGAAGCTTTCTTT.

For the CDR3, the DNA is TGTGCCATCAGTGAGACCGGGACAGGGGCTTCTGAAGCTTTCTTT. This sequence encodes CAISETGTGASEAFF. The chain is built from TRBV10-3 and TRBJ1-1; 10 positions match TRBD1. With 2 bases clipped from V and 6 bases from J, the junction kept 6 bases outside the gene matches. This CDR3 has 15 residues. The germline V gene encodes CDR1 ENHRY and CDR2 SYGVKD.

This clonotype was observed once. V is TRBV12-3 or TRBV12-4 and J is TRBJ2-1, with TRBD2 identical over 11 bases. The CDR3 length is 14 residues. The ends lost 4 bases at V and 7 bases at J; junction bases unmatched: 3. CDR3 nucleotides: TGTGCCAGCAGTTCGGGACTAGCGGTAAATGAGCAGTTCTTC. As protein: CASSSGLAVNEQFF.

The chain uses TRBV27 and TRBJ2-7; D not certain. The V end lost 6 bases, the J end lost 0 bases, and 6 bases lay between the germline ends. The CDR3 runs 12 residues. Looked up from germline, CDR1 is MNHEY and CDR2 is SMNVEV (reference sequence). The CDR3 region has the DNA TGTGCCAGCAGGAGGAGCTCCTACGAGCAGTACTTC. Translating gives CASRRSSYEQYF.